These 5 T cell receptor beta chains originate from one sample sequenced in a study of memory CD4+ T cells and cytomegalovirus serostatus. The sort gate was single viable CD3+CD4+CD8-CD45RO+ cells for memory CD4+ T cells. Sequencing was performed with immunoSEQ multiplex PCR; in TCRdb, only in-frame clones are kept and a portion is missing. Of about 52,000 clones in the sample, roughly 80% were seen once. Sequencing used memory CD4+ T cells from blood. These receptors were collected from an adult in good health and CMV-seronegative.

The chain uses TRBV5-6 and TRBJ2-3; D gene ambiguous. Between the trimmed V and J ends, which lost 4 bases and 0 bases, there was a span of 15 bases. CDR1 SGHDT and CDR2 YYEEEE come from the germline V gene. This CDR3 has 16 residues. CDR3 sequence (DNA): TGTGCCAGCAGCCACCGCCTAGTAGCTAGCACAGATACGCAGTATTTT. This gives the protein CASSHRLVASTDTQYF.

This sequence joins TRBV5-6 and TRBJ2-7; D remains unclear. The CDR3 is 14 residues long. Germline values: CDR1 SGHDT, CDR2 YYEEEE. V lost 1 base, J lost 0 bases, and 8 bases lay in between. The CDR3 is CASSLPASSYEQYF. The DNA for the CDR3 is TGTGCCAGCAGCTTGCCTGCCAGCTCCTACGAGCAGTACTTC.

V and J are TRBV19 and TRBJ2-2; D perhaps matches TRBD1 (6 bases). The CDR3 sequence is 16 residues long. V gave up 4 bases and J gave up 4 bases, with 16 bases separating them. CDR1 is LNHDA and CDR2 is SQIVND in the germline V gene (reference sequence). The CDR3 loop reads CASSRQQGSGTGELFF. The DNA for the CDR3 is TGTGCCAGTAGTAGACAACAGGGTTCGGGCACCGGGGAGCTGTTTTTT.

The gene calls are TRBV7-8 and TRBJ1-2, with no clear D. Trimming shortened V by 2 bases and J by 8 bases, and 15 bases separated the two germline ends. Germline V gives CDR1 SGHVS, CDR2 FQNEAQ. The CDR3 runs 14 residues. This CDR3 reads CASSLSGPSGGYTF. Here the CDR3 DNA reads TGTGCCAGCAGCTTATCCGGGCCCAGTGGGGGCTACACCTTC.

The genes are TRBV28 and TRBJ2-5, with no clear D. The CDR3 length is 16 residues. The V and J ends lost 4 bases and 0 bases respectively, with 15 bases between them. CDR1 and CDR2 (germline): MDHEN, SYDVKM. CDR3 DNA: TGTGCCAGCAGTTCGAGCCAGGCTTCGTACCAAGAGACCCAGTACTTC. Its translation is CASSSSQASYQETQYF.